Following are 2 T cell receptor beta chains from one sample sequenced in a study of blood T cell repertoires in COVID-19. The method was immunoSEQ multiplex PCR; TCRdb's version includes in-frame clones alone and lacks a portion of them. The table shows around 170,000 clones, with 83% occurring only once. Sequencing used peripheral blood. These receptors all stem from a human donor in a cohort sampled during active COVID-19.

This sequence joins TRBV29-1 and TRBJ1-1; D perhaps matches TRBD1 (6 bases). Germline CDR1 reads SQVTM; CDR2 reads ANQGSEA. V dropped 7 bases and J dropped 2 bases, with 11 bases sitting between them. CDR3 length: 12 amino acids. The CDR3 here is CSGRDTNTEAFF. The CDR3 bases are TGCAGCGGCCGGGACACCAACACTGAAGCTTTCTTT.

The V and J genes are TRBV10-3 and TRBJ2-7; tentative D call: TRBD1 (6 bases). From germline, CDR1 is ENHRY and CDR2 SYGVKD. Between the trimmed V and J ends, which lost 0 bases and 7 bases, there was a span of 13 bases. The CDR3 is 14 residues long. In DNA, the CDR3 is TGTGCCATCAGTGAGTCGACCAGGGGTGGAGAGCAGTACTTC. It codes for CAISESTRGGEQYF.